The 25 T cell receptor beta chains in this list originate from one sample, sequenced in a study of T cell responses to AZD1222 COVID-19 vaccine. Some clones are missing from TCRdb's copy, which holds only in-frame ones; the method was immunoSEQ multiplex PCR. The sample lists about 100,000 clones, approximately 91% occurring once. This specimen consisted of peripheral blood, obtained on day 0 of AZD1222 vaccination. These receptors were taken from an adult in good health.

The rearrangement links TRBV28 to TRBJ1-5; tentative D call: TRBD1 (6 bases). This CDR3 comprises 16 residues. Germline assignment: CDR1 MDHEN and CDR2 SYDVKM. The V and J ends lost 5 bases and 6 bases respectively, with 20 bases between them. The CDR3 sequence: CASSRPGQGFLQPQHF. Here the CDR3 DNA reads TGTGCCAGCAGTCGCCCCGGGCAGGGGTTTCTTCAGCCCCAGCATTTT.

The rearrangement joins TRBV28 to TRBJ1-3, with 7 nucleotides matching TRBD1. Germline-derived CDR1 and CDR2 are MDHEN and SYDVKM. CDR3 length: 13 residues. V was clipped by 7 bases and J by 4 bases; unmatched bases: 4. CDR3 DNA sequence: TGTGCCAGCAATTCGGGACAGGGAAACACCATATATTTT. It specifies CASNSGQGNTIYF.

This sequence joins TRBV29-1 and TRBJ1-1; 7 nucleotides line up with TRBD1. The CDR3 runs 13 residues. CDR1 is SQVTM and CDR2 is ANQGSEA in the germline V gene. V shed 5 bases, J shed 4 bases, and the junction held 7 bases outside the gene matches. The CDR3 spells CSVSRDRSTEAFF. The CDR3 coding sequence is TGCAGCGTTTCTCGGGACAGAAGCACTGAAGCTTTCTTT.

This clone was seen just once. Other DNA sequences of this sample code for an identical CDR3. The chain couples TRBV19 to TRBJ1-1, with D possibly being TRBD1 (5 bases). Germline loops: CDR1 LNHDA, CDR2 SQIVND (reference sequence). V lost 1 base and J lost 5, with 11 bases in between. The CDR3 runs 14 residues. CDR3 region: CASSIGGVATEAFF. The CDR3 region has the DNA TGTGCCAGTAGTATAGGAGGGGTCGCGACTGAAGCTTTCTTT.

V usage is TRBV27 and J usage is TRBJ1-1; no clear D gene. Between the trimmed V and J ends, which lost 5 bases and 0 bases, there was a span of 13 bases. Germline V gene sequence: CDR1 MNHEY, CDR2 SMNVEV (reference sequence). The CDR3 is made up of 15 amino acids. CDR3 sequence: CASSLLDRMNTEAFF. The CDR3 DNA follows: TGTGCCAGCAGTCTTTTGGACCGAATGAACACTGAAGCTTTCTTT.

This clone has a single count. The chain recombines TRBV18 with TRBJ1-5, with 7 bases identical to TRBD1. V was pared by 1 base and J by 3 bases, with 15 bases of the junction left unmatched. The germline V gene has CDR1 KGHSH and CDR2 LQKENI. The CDR3 has 19 amino acids. The DNA for the CDR3 is TGTGCCAGCTCACCACAAAGGATGGGTACCGGGACAGCCAATCAGCCCCAGCATTTT. Protein: CASSPQRMGTGTANQPQHF.

The chain recombines TRBV6-5 with TRBJ1-1; D remains ambiguous. V shed 0 bases and J shed 0 bases, with 11 bases lying between them. The length of the CDR3 is 16 residues. Germline values: CDR1 MNHEY, CDR2 SVGAGI. The CDR3 DNA reads TGTGCCAGCAGTTACTCGTGGGAACCAGTGAACACTGAAGCTTTCTTT. It is translated as CASSYSWEPVNTEAFF.

The J gene is TRBJ1-1, the V gene TRBV28, with no clear D. Germline values: CDR1 MDHEN, CDR2 SYDVKM. V was shortened by 3 bases and J by 7 bases, with 9 bases between the two germline ends. The CDR3 spans 12 residues. CDR3 sequence (DNA): TGTGCCAGCAGTTTGAAAGGATTTGAAGCTTTCTTT. Protein product: CASSLKGFEAFF.

The chain combines TRBV11-2 with TRBJ2-1; a weak D match, TRBD1 (5 bases). V was shortened by 1 base and J by 0 bases, with 16 bases between the two germline ends. The CDR3 contains 18 residues. The V gene's germline CDR1 is SGHAT and CDR2 FQNNGV. The CDR3 reads CASSLGMGLIRSYNEQFF. For the CDR3, the DNA is TGTGCCAGCAGCTTAGGGATGGGGCTTATTCGCTCCTACAATGAGCAGTTCTTC. The variable domain in full, with the rest retrieved from reference TRBV11-2 and TRBJ2-1, is EAGVAQSPRYKIIEKRQSVAFWCNPISGHATLYWYQQILGQGPKLLIQFQNNGVVDDSQLPKDRFSAERLKGVDSTLKIQPAKLEDSAVYLCASSLGMGLIRSYNEQFFGPGTRLTVL.

The chain recombines TRBV30 with TRBJ1-1; D perhaps matches TRBD1 (5 bases). CDR3 length: 12 amino acids. The germline gives CDR1 GTSNPN, CDR2 SVGIG (reference sequence). Trimming stripped 2 bases from V and 5 bases from J, with 9 bases between. The CDR3 DNA reads TGTGCCTGGAGTTGGGGGTATACTGAAGCTTTCTTT. Translating it yields CAWSWGYTEAFF.

The rearrangement links TRBV5-1 to TRBJ2-2, with TRBD1 as a possible D gene (6 bases). V was cut by 2 bases and J by 7 bases, with 15 bases left in between. In germline, CDR1 is SGHRS, CDR2 YFSETQ. The CDR3 contains 15 residues. CDR3 in amino acids: CASSLNRENYGELFF. The DNA of the CDR3 is TGCGCCAGCAGCTTAAACAGGGAGAATTACGGGGAGCTGTTTTTT.

The V call is TRBV6-5, the J call TRBJ2-3, with D possibly called TRBD1 or TRBD2 (5 bases each). Trimming took 2 bases from V and 1 from J, leaving 10 bases between them. This CDR3 region has 15 residues. Per germline, CDR1 MNHEY and CDR2 SVGAGI. CDR3 nucleotides: TGTGCCAGCAGTTACGGGTTGGGGGGCACAGATACGCAGTATTTT. Protein product: CASSYGLGGTDTQYF.

This chain uses TRBV28 with TRBJ1-5, with D possibly matching TRBD1 (5 bases). Germline lookup yields CDR1 MDHEN and CDR2 SYDVKM. CDR3 size: 14 residues. The DNA of the CDR3 is TGTGCAATAGGGGAACAGACCCACCCAGGGCCCCAGCATTTT. This sequence encodes CAIGEQTHPGPQHF.

V is TRBV5-1 and J is TRBJ2-7; 11 nucleotides align to TRBD1. The junction had 2 bases not matched to a gene; V was cut back by 4 bases and J by 5 bases. CDR1 is SGHRS and CDR2 is YFSETQ in the germline V gene. The CDR3 contains 13 residues. The CDR3 bases are TGCGCCAGCAGCGGACAGGGGGCCAACGAGCAGTACTTC. It translates to CASSGQGANEQYF.

V gene TRBV4-2 combines with J gene TRBJ2-5; the match to TRBD2 covers 7 bases. The V and J ends lost 1 base and 3 bases, in that order; junction bases with no gene match: 2. Looked up from germline, CDR1 is LGHNA and CDR2 is YNFKEQ. The CDR3 is 14 residues long. Here the CDR3 reads CASSQATSEETQYF. In DNA, the CDR3 is TGTGCCAGCAGCCAAGCTACTAGCGAAGAGACCCAGTACTTC.

This clone was recorded only once. The CDR3: CASRFRTGRLNYRTSAGQYF. CDR3 in DNA: TGTGCAAGTCGCTTCCGGACAGGCCGACTAAACTATCGAACTTCTGCGGGGCAGTACTTC. The chain combines TRBV12-2 with TRBJ2-7; the table's D call, TRBD1, was not checked against the DNA. TRBV12-2 has pseudogene status. The CDR3 runs 20 residues.

The CDR3 region has the DNA TGCGCCAGCAGTCCAACGCCGAGATCGGAGACCCAGTACTTC. Its protein product is CASSPTPRSETQYF. V gene TRBV4-1 combines with J gene TRBJ2-5; no clear D. Trimming removed 6 bases at V and 5 bases at J, with 16 bases between. CDR1 and CDR2 from the germline V gene are MGHRA and YSYEKL. This CDR3 has 14 amino acids.

Here the CDR3 reads CASSFVLGELFF. As DNA, the CDR3 is TGTGCCAGCAGTTTTGTATTGGGGGAGCTGTTTTTT. The chain combines TRBV12-3 or TRBV12-4 with TRBJ2-2; D is ambiguous. V was shortened by 3 bases and J by 8 bases, with 7 bases between the two germline ends. This CDR3 has 12 residues.

This clone has a single count. The rearrangement joins TRBV27 to TRBJ2-7; D possibly corresponds to TRBD1 (5 bases). V lost 4 bases to trimming and J lost 9 bases, with 13 bases between them. This CDR3 region has 12 residues. Germline values: CDR1 MNHEY, CDR2 SMNVEV (reference sequence). Here the CDR3 reads CASSSQNQGQYF. The CDR3 DNA sequence: TGTGCCAGCAGTTCACAAAATCAGGGGCAGTACTTC.

This chain uses TRBV10-3 with TRBJ2-2; a possible D gene is TRBD1 (5 bases). The V and J ends lost 4 bases and 0 bases respectively, with 12 bases between them. This CDR3 spans 16 amino acids. Germline V gives CDR1 ENHRY, CDR2 SYGVKD. The CDR3 loop is CAISGLDTANTGELFF. The CDR3, as DNA: TGTGCCATCAGTGGATTGGACACCGCGAACACCGGGGAGCTGTTTTTT.

The CDR3 DNA is TGTGCCAGTAGTAGCACCCCGGAACTACTATACAATGAGCAGTTCTTC. Protein sequence: CASSSTPELLYNEQFF. The rearrangement links TRBV19 to TRBJ2-1; D is ambiguous. CDR1 is LNHDA, CDR2 SQIVND, per germline (reference sequence). CDR3 size: 16 residues. The germline V and J ends were trimmed by 4 bases and 4 bases, with 17 bases remaining between them.

Turning to this clone: Other nucleotide sequences from this sample produce the same CDR3. V gene TRBV27 combines with J gene TRBJ2-3; 8 bases fit TRBD1. This CDR3 has 15 residues. The V gene end was trimmed by 1 base and the J gene end by 1 base; junction bases not matched to a gene: 1. The V gene's germline CDR1 is MNHEY and CDR2 SMNVEV (reference sequence). This CDR3 is CASSLLTGGTDTQYF. Written as DNA, the CDR3 is TGTGCCAGCAGTTTATTGACAGGGGGCACAGATACGCAGTATTTT.

This chain joins TRBV28 and TRBJ1-5; maybe TRBD1 (5 bases). This CDR3 has 14 amino acids. The V end lost 5 bases, the J end lost 7 bases, and 15 bases lay between the germline ends. Germline V gene sequence: CDR1 MDHEN, CDR2 SYDVKM. The DNA for the CDR3 is TGTGCCAGCAGTATGCAGGGCTCACGGCAGCCCCAGCATTTT. Translated, it gives CASSMQGSRQPQHF. Using reference TRBV28 and TRBJ1-5 for the parts outside the CDR3, the full variable domain is DVKVTQSSRYLVKRTGEKVFLECVQDMDHENMFWYRQDPGLGLRLIYFSYDVKMKEKGDIPEGYSVSREKKERFSLILESASTNQTSMYLCASSMQGSRQPQHFGDGTRLSIL.

The rearrangement links TRBV4-1 to TRBJ1-5; 9 bases match TRBD1. CDR3 length equals 17 residues. J lost 6 bases, V lost 0 bases, and 9 bases had no gene match. Germline lookup yields CDR1 MGHRA and CDR2 YSYEKL. The CDR3 reads CASSQDLDRGYRQPQHF. The CDR3 DNA reads TGCGCCAGCAGCCAAGATCTTGACAGGGGGTATCGTCAGCCCCAGCATTTT.

V gene TRBV6-1 combines with J gene TRBJ1-6; weak D call: TRBD1 (5 bases). CDR3 length equals 14 residues. V was pared by 2 bases and J by 7 bases, with 9 bases between. The germline gives CDR1 MNHNS, CDR2 SASEGT. DNA for the CDR3: TGTGCCAGCAGTGAAAAACAGGCAAATTCACCCCTCCACTTT. This gives the protein CASSEKQANSPLHF.